The sequence of this T cell receptor (beta chain) was determined in a study of graft-versus-host responses after intestinal transplantation. Turning to the study itself: Recipients got multivisceral, liver-intestinal, or isolated intestinal transplants. Tacrolimus and steroids were given for around 3 years to all recipients after anti-thymocyte globulin induction.

Germline CDR1 reads MNHEY; CDR2 reads SMNVEV (reference sequence). This CDR3 region has 14 residues. The V end was cut by 6 bases, the J end by 4 bases, with 10 bases between. Clones were sequenced by immunoSEQ multiplex PCR, and TCRdb holds only the in-frame ones, with some missing. The table includes approximately 89,000 clones, 90% to 95% detected once. The study, taken as a whole, reports: Allografts carried high graft-versus-host to host-versus-graft clonal ratios in patients having graft-donor T cell macrochimerism.

About this clone itself: Its cognate antigen is unknown.

Sequences were derived from unstimulated CD8+ T cells sorted from spleen or lymph node cells, sampled before transplant. J is TRBJ1-6 and V is TRBV27, with D possibly matching TRBD1 (5 bases). The sequence came from a human donor who was the organ donor for an intestinal transplant. The CDR3 is CASRGLGYNSPLHF. CDR3 nucleotides: TGTGCCAGCAGGGGACTGGGGTATAATTCACCCCTCCACTTT.